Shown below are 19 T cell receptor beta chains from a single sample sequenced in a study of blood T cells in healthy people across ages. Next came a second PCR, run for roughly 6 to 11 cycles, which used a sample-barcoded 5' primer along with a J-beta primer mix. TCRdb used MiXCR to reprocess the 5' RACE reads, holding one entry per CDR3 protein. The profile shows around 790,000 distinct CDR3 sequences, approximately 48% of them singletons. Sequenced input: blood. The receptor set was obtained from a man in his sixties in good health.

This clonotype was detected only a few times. This CDR3 reads CASSLLAVNSGANVLTF. Here the CDR3 DNA reads TGTGCCAGCAGCTTACTAGCGGTGAACTCTGGGGCCAACGTCCTGACTTTC. V is TRBV7-9 and J is TRBJ2-6, with 7 positions matching TRBD2. V lost 2 bases to trimming and J lost 0 bases; unmatched junction nucleotides: 4. CDR3 length: 17 residues. Germline loops: CDR1 SEHNR, CDR2 FQNEAQ (reference sequence).

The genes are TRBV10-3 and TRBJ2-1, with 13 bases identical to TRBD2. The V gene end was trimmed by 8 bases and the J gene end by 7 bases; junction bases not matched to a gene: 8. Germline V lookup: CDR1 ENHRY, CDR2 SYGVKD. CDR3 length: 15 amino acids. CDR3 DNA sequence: TGTGCCATCTCTACCACTAGCGGGGGGGAAAATGAGCAGTTCTTC. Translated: CAISTTSGGENEQFF.

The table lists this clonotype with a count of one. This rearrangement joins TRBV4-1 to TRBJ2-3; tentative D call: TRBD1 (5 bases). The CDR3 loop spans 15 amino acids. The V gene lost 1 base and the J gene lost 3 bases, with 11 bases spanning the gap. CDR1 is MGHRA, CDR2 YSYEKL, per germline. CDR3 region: CASSQVAGSTDTQYF. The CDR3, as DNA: TGCGCCAGCAGCCAAGTGGCAGGGTCAACAGATACGCAGTATTTT.

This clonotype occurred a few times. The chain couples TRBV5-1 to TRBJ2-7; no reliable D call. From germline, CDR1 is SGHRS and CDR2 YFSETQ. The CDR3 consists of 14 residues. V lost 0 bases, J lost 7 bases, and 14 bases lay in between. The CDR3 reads CASSLDPQNNEQYF. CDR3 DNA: TGCGCCAGCAGCTTGGATCCCCAGAACAATGAGCAGTACTTC. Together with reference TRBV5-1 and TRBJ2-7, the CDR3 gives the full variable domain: KAGVTQTPRYLIKTRGQQVTLSCSPISGHRSVSWYQQTPGQGLQFLFEYFSETQRNKGNFPGRFSGRQFSNSRSEMNVSTLELGDSALYLCASSLDPQNNEQYFGPGTRLTVT.

The CDR3 loop is CASSIDRGNEQFF. CDR3 DNA: TGTGCCAGTAGTATAGACAGGGGCAATGAGCAGTTCTTC. The chain combines TRBV19 with TRBJ2-1; possible D gene TRBD1, 6 bases. CDR1 and CDR2 (germline): LNHDA, SQIVND (reference sequence). The germline V and J ends were trimmed by 0 bases and 6 bases, with 6 bases remaining between them. The CDR3 totals 13 residues.

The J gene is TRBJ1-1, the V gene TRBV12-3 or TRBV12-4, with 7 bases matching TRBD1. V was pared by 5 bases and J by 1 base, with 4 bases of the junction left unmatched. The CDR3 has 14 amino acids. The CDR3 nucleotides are TGTGCCAGCAGTCCTCGGACAGGGAACACTGAAGCTTTCTTT. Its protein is CASSPRTGNTEAFF.

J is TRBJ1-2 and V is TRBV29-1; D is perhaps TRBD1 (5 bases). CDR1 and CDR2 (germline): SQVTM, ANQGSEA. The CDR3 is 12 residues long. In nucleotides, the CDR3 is TGCAGTACCTACCGGCAGGGCTATGGCTACACCTTC. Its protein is CSTYRQGYGYTF.

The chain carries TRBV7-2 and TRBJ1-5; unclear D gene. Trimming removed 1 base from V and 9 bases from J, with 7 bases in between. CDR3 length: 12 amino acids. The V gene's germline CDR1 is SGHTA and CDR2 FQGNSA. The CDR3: CASSLERSPQHF. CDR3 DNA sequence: TGTGCCAGCAGCTTAGAGCGCTCGCCCCAGCATTTT.

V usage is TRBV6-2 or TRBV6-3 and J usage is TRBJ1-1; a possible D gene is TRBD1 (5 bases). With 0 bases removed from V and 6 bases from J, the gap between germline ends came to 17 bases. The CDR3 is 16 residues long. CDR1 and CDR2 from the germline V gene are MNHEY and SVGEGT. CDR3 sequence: CASSYSGWGGRPEAFF. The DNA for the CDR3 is TGTGCCAGCAGTTACTCGGGGTGGGGCGGAAGGCCTGAAGCTTTCTTT.

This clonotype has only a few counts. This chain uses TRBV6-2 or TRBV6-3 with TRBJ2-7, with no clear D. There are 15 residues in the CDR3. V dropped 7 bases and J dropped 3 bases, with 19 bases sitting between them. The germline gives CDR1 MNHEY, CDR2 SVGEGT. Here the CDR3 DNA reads TGTGCCAGCAATCCCGACACGTTGATTAACTACGAGCAGTACTTC. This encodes CASNPDTLINYEQYF.

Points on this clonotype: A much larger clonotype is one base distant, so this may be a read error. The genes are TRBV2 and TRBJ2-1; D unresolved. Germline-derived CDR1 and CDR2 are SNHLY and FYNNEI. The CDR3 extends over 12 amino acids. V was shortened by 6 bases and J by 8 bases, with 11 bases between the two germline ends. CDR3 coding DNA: TGTGCCAGCAGCATTTATAACCATGAGCAGTTCTTC. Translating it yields CASSIYNHEQFF.

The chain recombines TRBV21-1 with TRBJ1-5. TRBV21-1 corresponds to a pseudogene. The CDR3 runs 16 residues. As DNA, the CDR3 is TGTGCCAGCAGCGCCCCTGGGGAAGGGAGGGGTCAGCCCCAGCATTTT. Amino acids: CASSAPGEGRGQPQHF.

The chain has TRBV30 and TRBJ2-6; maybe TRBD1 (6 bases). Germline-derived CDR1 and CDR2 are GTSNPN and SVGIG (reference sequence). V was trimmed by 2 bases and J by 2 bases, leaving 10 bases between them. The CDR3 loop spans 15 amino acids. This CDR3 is CAWSTGQTGANVLTF. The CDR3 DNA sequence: TGTGCCTGGAGTACCGGACAGACTGGGGCCAACGTCCTGACTTTC. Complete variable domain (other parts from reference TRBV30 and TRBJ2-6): SQTIHQWPATLVQPVGSPLSLECTVEGTSNPNLYWYRQAAGRGLQLLFYSVGIGQISSEVPQNLSASRPQDRQFILSSKKLLLSDSGFYLCAWSTGQTGANVLTFGAGSRLTVL.

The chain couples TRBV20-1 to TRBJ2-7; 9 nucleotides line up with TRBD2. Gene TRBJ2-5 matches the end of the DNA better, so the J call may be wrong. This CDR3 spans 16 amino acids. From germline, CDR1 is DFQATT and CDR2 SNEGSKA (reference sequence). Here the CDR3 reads CSAPRRSGGPEETQYF. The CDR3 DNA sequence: TGCAGTGCCCCGCGGAGGAGCGGGGGGCCAGAGGAGACCCAGTACTTC.

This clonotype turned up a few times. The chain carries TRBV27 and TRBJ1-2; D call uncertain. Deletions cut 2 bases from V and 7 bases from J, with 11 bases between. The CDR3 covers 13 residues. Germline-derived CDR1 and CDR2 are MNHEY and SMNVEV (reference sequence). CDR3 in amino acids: CASSLSPGSGYTF. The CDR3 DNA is TGTGCCAGCAGTTTAAGTCCCGGGAGTGGCTACACCTTC.

CDR3 sequence: CSARGQGSNQPQHF. CDR3 nucleotide sequence: TGCAGTGCTAGAGGCCAGGGGTCAAATCAGCCCCAGCATTTT. The chain combines TRBV20-1 with TRBJ1-5; possible D gene TRBD1, 6 bases. Germline V gene data show CDR1 as DFQATT and CDR2 as SNEGSKA (reference sequence). The CDR3 sequence is 14 residues long. The germline V and J ends were trimmed by 1 base and 4 bases, with 11 bases remaining between them.

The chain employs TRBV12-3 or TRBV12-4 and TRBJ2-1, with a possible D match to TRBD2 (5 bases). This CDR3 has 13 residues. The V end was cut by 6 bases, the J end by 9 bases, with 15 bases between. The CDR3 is CASRQDLAIEQFF. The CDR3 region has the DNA TGTGCCAGCAGGCAAGACCTAGCTATTGAGCAGTTCTTC.

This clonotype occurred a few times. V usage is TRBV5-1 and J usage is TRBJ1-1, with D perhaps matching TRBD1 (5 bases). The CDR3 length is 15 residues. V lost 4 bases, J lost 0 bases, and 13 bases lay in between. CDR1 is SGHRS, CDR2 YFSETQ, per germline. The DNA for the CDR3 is TGCGCCAGCAGCGGAGGAGGGACTCTGAACACTGAAGCTTTCTTT. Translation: CASSGGGTLNTEAFF.

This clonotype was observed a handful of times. The CDR3, as DNA: TGCAGTGCTAGAGATCCGACAGCCGGCGGCTACGAGCAGTACTTC. Translating gives CSARDPTAGGYEQYF. The V call is TRBV20-1, the J call TRBJ2-7; D possibly corresponds to TRBD1 (5 bases). This CDR3 has 15 residues. Between the trimmed V and J ends, which lost 0 bases and 3 bases, there was a span of 15 bases. CDR1 and CDR2 from the germline V gene are DFQATT and SNEGSKA (reference sequence).